This T cell receptor beta chain is drawn from a study of Ad26.COV2.S vaccination and SARS-CoV-2 variants. Looked up from germline, CDR1 is MNHEY and CDR2 is SMNVEV (reference sequence). Trimming cost V 9 bases and J 0 bases, with 12 bases left between them. There are 14 residues in the CDR3. Treatment of the sample: approximately 18 received Ad26.COV2.S at low or high dose, single or two shots; a few received placebo; per-sample allocation not given. Specimens were obtained on day 63 following the first vaccine or placebo injection. Clones were read by immunoSEQ multiplex PCR, and TCRdb kept only the in-frame ones, dropping some. Among approximately 480,000 clones listed, approximately 88% were seen once.

The sample in question was peripheral blood, obtained in a trial of Ad26.COV2.S vaccine versus placebo. The chain uses TRBV27 and TRBJ2-4; either TRBD1 or TRBD2 may supply D (5 bases each). The source of this sequence is a person aged 18-65 years who received the Ad26.COV2.S COVID-19 vaccine or a placebo. The CDR3 loop is CASGLGVAKNIQYF. In nucleotides, the CDR3 is TGTGCCAGTGGACTGGGGGTAGCCAAAAACATTCAGTACTTC.